A single sample gave rise to the 8 T cell receptor beta chains below, sequenced in a study of Graves' ophthalmopathy and Graves' hyperthyroidism. RNA transcripts provided the template for amplifying TCR beta CDR3 regions. First-round RT-PCR with HTBI primers preceded a second-round multiplex PCR. MiXCR was run by TCRdb on the multiplex PCR reads, yielding one entry per CDR3 protein. The sample consists of about 420,000 distinct CDR3 sequences, around 21% of them appearing once. Sequenced input: peripheral blood. The receptors originated from a woman aged 18-29 years with stable Graves' hyperthyroidism.

This chain links TRBV20-1 with TRBJ1-1; the D is unclear. CDR3 length equals 11 residues. The V end lost 0 bases, the J end lost 10 bases, and 9 bases lay between the germline ends. Per the germline V gene, CDR1 is DFQATT and CDR2 is SNEGSKA (reference sequence). The CDR3 DNA follows: TGCAGTGCTAGAGATTGGGAGGGAGCTTTCTTT. Residues: CSARDWEGAFF.

This chain connects TRBV6-5 to TRBJ2-7; a possible D gene is TRBD1 (6 bases). The CDR3 sequence is 16 residues long. Germline V CDR1 and CDR2: MNHEY, SVGAGI. Deletions cut 0 bases from V and 0 bases from J, with 12 bases between. CDR3 loop: CASSYSGQTRSYEQYF. As DNA, the CDR3 is TGTGCCAGCAGTTACTCTGGACAGACCCGCTCCTACGAGCAGTACTTC.

The table lists this clonotype with many counts. The chain joins TRBV28 to TRBJ2-6; 9 bases match TRBD1. Germline CDR1 reads MDHEN; CDR2 reads SYDVKM. V dropped 7 bases and J dropped 0; count of bases not matched to a gene: 7. This CDR3 has 17 amino acids. CDR3 in amino acids: CASTRDRAYSGANVLTF. CDR3 coding DNA: TGTGCCAGCACCCGGGACAGGGCATACTCTGGGGCCAACGTCCTGACTTTC.

J is TRBJ2-7 and V is TRBV12-3 or TRBV12-4, with 12 bases aligning to TRBD2. The CDR3 totals 14 residues. V lost 6 bases and J lost 7; bases outside the gene matches: 7. The CDR3 spells CASSPLAGGWEQYF. In DNA, the CDR3 is TGTGCCAGCAGCCCACTAGCGGGAGGATGGGAGCAGTACTTC.

This clonotype was observed at least ten times. The J gene is TRBJ2-2, the V gene TRBV12-3 or TRBV12-4; D is unclear. The ends were cut back, 2 bases at V and 0 bases at J, with 7 bases in the middle. CDR3 length: 15 amino acids. As DNA, the CDR3 is TGTGCCAGCAGTTTACACAATACGAACACCGGGGAGCTGTTTTTT. Translating it yields CASSLHNTNTGELFF.

The sample holds a few counts of this clonotype. This chain joins TRBV6-1 and TRBJ2-5; 7 bases fit TRBD2. This CDR3 has 14 residues. Germline V gives CDR1 MNHNS, CDR2 SASEGT. V gave up 7 bases and J gave up 3 bases; unmatched junction bases: 8. CDR3 sequence (DNA): TGTGCCAGCAATGATGTTGGGGGGGAAGAGACCCAGTACTTC. Protein product: CASNDVGGEETQYF.

Many counts were recorded for this clonotype. CDR3 sequence (DNA): TGCAGTGCTCTTCGGACAGGGGGCTTTAGTCAGCCCCAGCATTTT. As protein: CSALRTGGFSQPQHF. The chain employs TRBV20-1 and TRBJ1-5, with TRBD1 matching over 11 bases. Germline values: CDR1 DFQATT, CDR2 SNEGSKA (reference sequence). Trimming removed 5 bases from V and 6 bases from J; junction bases left unmatched: 9. The CDR3 totals 15 residues.

This chain links TRBV6-2 or TRBV6-3 with TRBJ2-2; TRBD1 matches at 7 bases. In germline, CDR1 is MNHEY, CDR2 SVGEGT. The CDR3 length is 16 residues. CDR3 sequence (DNA): TGTGCGACCCGACCCGGACAGGCGTTGAACACCGGGGAGCTGTTTTTT. Its translation is CATRPGQALNTGELFF.